This TCR beta chain was observed in a study of monozygotic twins with inflammatory bowel disease. The CDR3 consists of 13 residues. Germline CDR1 is LNHDA and CDR2 is SQIVND (reference sequence). TCRdb reanalyzed the 5' RACE reads, giving one entry per CDR3 protein sequence and no DNA. The repertoire shows about 450,000 distinct CDR3 sequences; the top ten hold 2% to 3%. As to this clonotype: Its antigen remains unknown.

Study-level findings and limits: Diversity of TCRbeta measured by inverse Simpson was lower in IBD patients than in healthy co-twins. Clonotypes shared with others were fewer in IBD patients than in healthy twins, especially with disease activity.

The sequence derives from a human donor with ulcerative colitis or Crohn's disease, or a healthy co-twin of an affected twin (not recorded which). The specimen was blood. The chain joins TRBV19 to TRBJ2-7. CDR3 residues: CASSIAGSAEQYF.